Each of the 14 T cell receptor beta chains below was sequenced from the same sample in a study. TCRdb passed the 5' RACE reads through MiXCR, listing each CDR3 protein once. The sample has fewer than 60,000 distinct CDR3 sequences; 28% are singletons. The sequenced sample was naive CD4+ T cells sorted from blood. Regarding subset: naive CD4+ T cells, CD4+CD45RA+CD25-. Source of these receptors: a female donor with breast cancer.

In this sample, this clonotype turned up a few times. The chain couples TRBV30 to TRBJ1-5, with D perhaps matching TRBD1 (5 bases). Per the germline V gene, CDR1 is GTSNPN and CDR2 is SVGIG (reference sequence). Trimming left V 2 bases short and J 6 bases short, with 17 bases between. This CDR3 comprises 15 residues. In nucleotides, the CDR3 is TGTGCCTGGAGTCCCAAGGGTTTTGGGGGTCAGCCCCAGCATTTT. Protein product: CAWSPKGFGGQPQHF.

The rearrangement uses TRBV20-1 and TRBJ1-1; 7 nucleotides agree with TRBD1. Germline CDR1 DFQATT, CDR2 SNEGSKA (reference sequence). The CDR3 has 12 amino acids. The V segment lost 5 bases and the J segment 5 bases; nucleotides outside the gene matches: 5. The CDR3 region has the DNA TGCAGTGCTTCAAACAGGGGAACTGAAGCTTTCTTT. Its protein product is CSASNRGTEAFF.

The chain joins TRBV29-1 to TRBJ2-1; either TRBD1 or TRBD2 may fit D (5 bases each). The CDR3 sequence is 14 residues long. Germline V CDR1 and CDR2: SQVTM, ANQGSEA. The ends were cut back, 6 bases at V and 7 bases at J, with 19 bases in the middle. Here the CDR3 DNA reads TGCAGCGTACGACCAGAGGGGATTTGGAATGAGCAGTTCTTC. This gives the protein CSVRPEGIWNEQFF.

This clonotype was counted only a few times. V and J are TRBV20-1 and TRBJ2-7; the D is unclear. Trimming removed 1 base from V and 5 bases from J, with 15 bases in between. Germline V gives CDR1 DFQATT, CDR2 SNEGSKA (reference sequence). The CDR3 is 14 residues long. The CDR3 sequence is CSARGYQEMNEQYF. The CDR3 region has the DNA TGCAGTGCTAGAGGGTATCAGGAGATGAACGAGCAGTACTTC.

This chain connects TRBV20-1 to TRBJ1-5; D gene ambiguous. From germline, CDR1 is DFQATT and CDR2 SNEGSKA (reference sequence). V lost 6 bases and J lost 5, with 26 bases in between. The CDR3 has 17 amino acids. The CDR3 region is CSAIKSEARVWYQPQHF. The CDR3 coding sequence is TGCAGTGCCATTAAAAGCGAGGCACGGGTGTGGTATCAGCCCCAGCATTTT.

CDR3 loop: CASSPGTGGGEQYF. In DNA, the CDR3 is TGTGCCAGCAGTCCCGGGACAGGAGGCGGCGAGCAGTACTTC. The chain uses TRBV28 and TRBJ2-7; 8 positions agree with TRBD1. This CDR3 comprises 14 residues. After removal of 5 bases from V and 6 bases from J, the junction contained 9 bases not matched to a gene. Germline V gives CDR1 MDHEN, CDR2 SYDVKM.

This chain links TRBV5-1 with TRBJ2-7; the match to TRBD1 covers 9 bases. The CDR3 has 16 residues. Per germline, CDR1 SGHRS and CDR2 YFSETQ. The J segment lost 1 base and the V segment lost 0 bases, leaving 5 bases of the junction unmatched. The CDR3 protein is CASSLAGDRASYEQYF. CDR3 nucleotide sequence: TGCGCCAGCAGCTTGGCGGGGGACAGGGCGTCCTACGAGCAGTACTTC.

This clonotype appeared a few times. The chain links TRBV7-2 to TRBJ1-4; the D is unclear. Germline CDR1 and CDR2: SGHTA and FQGNSA. The CDR3 has 14 residues. V was shortened by 5 bases and J by 3 bases, with 10 bases between the two germline ends. This chain's CDR3 is CASSETRANEKLFF. Written as DNA, the CDR3 is TGTGCCAGCAGCGAAACTAGGGCTAATGAAAAACTGTTTTTT.

The gene calls are TRBV7-9 and TRBJ2-1; weak D call: TRBD1 (6 bases). The CDR3 extends over 17 amino acids. CDR1 SEHNR and CDR2 FQNEAQ come from the germline V gene (reference sequence). The V gene lost 0 bases and the J gene lost 1 base, with 13 bases spanning the gap. The CDR3 DNA reads as TGTGCCAGCAGCTTAGCCTTAGGGGGTAGGTCCTACAATGAGCAGTTCTTC. Residues: CASSLALGGRSYNEQFF.

This clonotype was seen many times. The chain links TRBV4-1 to TRBJ2-7; 8 bases are shared with TRBD1. This CDR3 contains 15 residues. CDR1 and CDR2 from the germline V gene are MGHRA and YSYEKL. V dropped 4 bases and J dropped 1; count of bases not matched to a gene: 6. CDR3 bases: TGCGCCAGCAGCCGCGGGACAGGACCATCCTACGAGCAGTACTTC. It yields the protein CASSRGTGPSYEQYF.

V gene TRBV7-9 combines with J gene TRBJ1-5, with 7 bases identical to TRBD1. V gave up 5 bases and J gave up 3 bases; unmatched junction bases: 7. Germline V gene sequence: CDR1 SEHNR, CDR2 FQNEAQ (reference sequence). CDR3 size: 15 residues. CDR3 coding DNA: TGTGCCAGCAGCCCCGGACAGGCCAACAATCAGCCCCAGCATTTT. Translating gives CASSPGQANNQPQHF.

The chain recombines TRBV7-8 with TRBJ2-2; D is perhaps TRBD2 (6 bases). Trimming shortened V by 1 base and J by 6 bases, and 18 bases separated the two germline ends. The CDR3 consists of 17 residues. CDR1 is SGHVS and CDR2 is FQNEAQ in the germline V gene. This chain's CDR3 is CASSLVVRTMFPGELFF. CDR3 coding DNA: TGTGCCAGCAGCTTAGTTGTCCGGACTATGTTTCCCGGGGAGCTGTTTTTT.

The chain employs TRBV20-1 and TRBJ2-7, with 7 bases identical to TRBD1. Germline loops: CDR1 DFQATT, CDR2 SNEGSKA (reference sequence). The CDR3 length is 13 residues. After removal of 3 bases from V and 3 bases from J, the junction contained 5 bases not matched to a gene. The CDR3 nucleotides are TGCAGTGCTAGCCCGACAGGGCTCTACGAGCAGTACTTC. Its translation: CSASPTGLYEQYF.

The V gene is TRBV5-1, the J gene TRBJ2-1, with 8 bases fitting TRBD1. The CDR3 is 18 amino acids. With V trimmed by 1 base and J by 2 bases, 11 bases remained unmatched. Germline CDR1 SGHRS, CDR2 YFSETQ. CDR3 DNA: TGCGCCAGCAGCTTGCAGAATAGGACAGGGAAGACCTACAATGAGCAGTTCTTC. Translating gives CASSLQNRTGKTYNEQFF.